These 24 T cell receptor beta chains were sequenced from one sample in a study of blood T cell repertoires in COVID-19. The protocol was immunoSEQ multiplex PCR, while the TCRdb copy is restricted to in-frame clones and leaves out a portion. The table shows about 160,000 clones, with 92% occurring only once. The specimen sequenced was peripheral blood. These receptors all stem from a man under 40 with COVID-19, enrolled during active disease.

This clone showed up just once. The CDR3 here is CASSVIQGAHEQYF. The DNA of the CDR3 is TGTGCCAGCAGTGTCATACAGGGGGCCCACGAGCAGTACTTC. V is TRBV28 and J is TRBJ2-7, with 9 bases fitting TRBD1. Germline V lookup: CDR1 MDHEN, CDR2 SYDVKM. J gave up 5 bases and V 5 bases, and 7 bases lay outside the gene matches. The CDR3 is 14 residues long.

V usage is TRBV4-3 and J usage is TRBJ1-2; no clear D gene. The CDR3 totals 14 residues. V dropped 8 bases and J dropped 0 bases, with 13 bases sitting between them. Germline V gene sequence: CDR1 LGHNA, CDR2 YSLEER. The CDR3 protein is CASGLLGANYGYTF. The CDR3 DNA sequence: TGCGCCAGCGGGCTATTGGGAGCTAACTATGGCTACACCTTC.

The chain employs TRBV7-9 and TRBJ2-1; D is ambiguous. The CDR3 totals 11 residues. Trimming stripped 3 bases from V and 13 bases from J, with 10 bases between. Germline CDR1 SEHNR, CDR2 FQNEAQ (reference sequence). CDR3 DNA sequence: TGTGCCAGCAGCTTTGAGGAAGATCAGTTCTTC. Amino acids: CASSFEEDQFF.

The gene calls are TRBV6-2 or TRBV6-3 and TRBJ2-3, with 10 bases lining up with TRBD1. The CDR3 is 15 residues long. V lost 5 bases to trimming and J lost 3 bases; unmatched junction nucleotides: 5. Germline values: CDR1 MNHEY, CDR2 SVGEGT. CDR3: CASSTGTGETDTQYF. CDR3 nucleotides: TGTGCCAGCAGTACCGGGACAGGGGAGACAGATACGCAGTATTTT.

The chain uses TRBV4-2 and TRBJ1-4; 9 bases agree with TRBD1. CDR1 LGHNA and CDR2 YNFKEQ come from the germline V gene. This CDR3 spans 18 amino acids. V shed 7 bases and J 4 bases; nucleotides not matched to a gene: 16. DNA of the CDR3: TGTGCCAGCAAGTGGAACCCGGGACAGGGCCAAATTAATGAAAAACTGTTTTTT. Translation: CASKWNPGQGQINEKLFF.

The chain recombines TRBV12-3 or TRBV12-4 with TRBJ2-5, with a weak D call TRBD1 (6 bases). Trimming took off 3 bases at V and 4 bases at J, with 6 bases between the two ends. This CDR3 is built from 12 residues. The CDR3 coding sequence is TGTGCCAGCAGTTTCAGGGGAGAGACCCAGTACTTC. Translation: CASSFRGETQYF.

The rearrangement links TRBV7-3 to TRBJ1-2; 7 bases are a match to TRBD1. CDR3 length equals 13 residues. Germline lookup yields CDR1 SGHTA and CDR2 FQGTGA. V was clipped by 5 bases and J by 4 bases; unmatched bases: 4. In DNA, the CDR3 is TGTGCCAGCAGCCTGACAGGGACCTATGGCTACACCTTC. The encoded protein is CASSLTGTYGYTF.

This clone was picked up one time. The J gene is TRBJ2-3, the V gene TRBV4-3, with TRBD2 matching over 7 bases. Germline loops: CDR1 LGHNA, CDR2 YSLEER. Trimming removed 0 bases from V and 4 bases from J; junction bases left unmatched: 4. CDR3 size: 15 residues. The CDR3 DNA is TGCGCCAGCAGCCAAGATAGGGCGGGGGCAGATACGCAGTATTTT. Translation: CASSQDRAGADTQYF.

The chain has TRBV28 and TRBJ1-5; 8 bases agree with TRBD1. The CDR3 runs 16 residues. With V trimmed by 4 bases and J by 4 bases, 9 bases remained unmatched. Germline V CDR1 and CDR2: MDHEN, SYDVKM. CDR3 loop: CASSSSGGLMNQPQHF. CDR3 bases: TGTGCCAGCAGTTCTTCAGGGGGCTTGATGAATCAGCCCCAGCATTTT.

CDR3 loop: CASSPLGGTENTGELFF. The DNA for the CDR3 is TGTGCCAGCAGCCCCTTAGGGGGGACAGAAAACACCGGGGAGCTGTTTTTT. The chain joins TRBV14 to TRBJ2-2; weak D call: TRBD1 (7 bases). V lost 4 bases and J lost 2, with 17 bases in between. The CDR3 spans 17 residues. CDR1 and CDR2 (germline): SGHDN, FVKESK.

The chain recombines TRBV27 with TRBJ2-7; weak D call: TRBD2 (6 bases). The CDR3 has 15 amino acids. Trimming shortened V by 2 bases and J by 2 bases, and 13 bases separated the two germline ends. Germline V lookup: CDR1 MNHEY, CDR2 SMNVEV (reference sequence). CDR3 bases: TGTGCCAGCAGTTTAGCAGGGAGGCGGACCTACGAGCAGTACTTC. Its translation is CASSLAGRRTYEQYF.

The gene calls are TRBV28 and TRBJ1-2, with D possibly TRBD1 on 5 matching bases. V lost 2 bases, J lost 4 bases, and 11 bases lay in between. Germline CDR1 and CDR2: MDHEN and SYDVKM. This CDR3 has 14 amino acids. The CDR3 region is CASSLTTEAYGYTF. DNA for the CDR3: TGTGCCAGCAGTTTAACGACAGAAGCCTATGGCTACACCTTC.

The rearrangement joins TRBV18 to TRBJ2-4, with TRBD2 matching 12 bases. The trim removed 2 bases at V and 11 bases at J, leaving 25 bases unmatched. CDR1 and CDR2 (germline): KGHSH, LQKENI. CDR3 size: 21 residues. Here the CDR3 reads CASSPIWGPATSGSSSGVQYF. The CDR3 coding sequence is TGTGCCAGCTCACCAATTTGGGGACCTGCGACTAGCGGGAGTTCCTCGGGAGTTCAGTACTTC.

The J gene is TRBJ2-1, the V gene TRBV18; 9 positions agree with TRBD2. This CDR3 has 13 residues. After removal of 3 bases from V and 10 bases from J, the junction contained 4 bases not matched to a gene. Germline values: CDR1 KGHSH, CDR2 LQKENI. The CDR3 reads CASSPTGLAEQFF. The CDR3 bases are TGTGCCAGCTCACCGACGGGACTAGCAGAGCAGTTCTTC.

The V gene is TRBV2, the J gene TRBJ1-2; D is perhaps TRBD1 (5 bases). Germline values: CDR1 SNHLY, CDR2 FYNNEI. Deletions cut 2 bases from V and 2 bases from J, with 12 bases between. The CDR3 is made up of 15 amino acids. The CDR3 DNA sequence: TGTGCCAGCAGTGAACTCAGGGCGGGAAACTATGGCTACACCTTC. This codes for CASSELRAGNYGYTF.

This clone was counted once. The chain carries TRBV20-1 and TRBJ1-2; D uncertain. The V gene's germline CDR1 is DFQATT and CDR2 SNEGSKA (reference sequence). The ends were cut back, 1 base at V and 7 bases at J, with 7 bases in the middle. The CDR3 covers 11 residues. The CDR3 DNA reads TGCAGTGCTAGAGTAAGAGCTGGCTACACCTTC. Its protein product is CSARVRAGYTF.

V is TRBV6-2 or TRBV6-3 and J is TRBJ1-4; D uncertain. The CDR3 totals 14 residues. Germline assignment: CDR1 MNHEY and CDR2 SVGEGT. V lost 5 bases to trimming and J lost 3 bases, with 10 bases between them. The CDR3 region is CASSHRDSNEKLFF. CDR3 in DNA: TGTGCCAGCAGTCACCGGGATTCTAATGAAAAACTGTTTTTT.

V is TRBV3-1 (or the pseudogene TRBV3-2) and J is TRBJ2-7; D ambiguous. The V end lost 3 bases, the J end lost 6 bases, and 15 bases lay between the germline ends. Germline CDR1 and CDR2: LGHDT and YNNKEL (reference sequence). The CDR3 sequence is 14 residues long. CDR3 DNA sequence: TGTGCCAGCAGCCACGTATCTCGGGTTCTCGAGCAGTACTTC. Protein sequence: CASSHVSRVLEQYF.

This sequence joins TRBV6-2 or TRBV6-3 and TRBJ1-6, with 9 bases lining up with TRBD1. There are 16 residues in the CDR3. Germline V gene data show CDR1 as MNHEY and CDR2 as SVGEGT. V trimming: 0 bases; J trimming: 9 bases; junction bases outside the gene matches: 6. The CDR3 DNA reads TGTGCCAGCAGTTACTCAGTCGGGACAGGGTCTTCACCCCTCCACTTT. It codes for CASSYSVGTGSSPLHF.

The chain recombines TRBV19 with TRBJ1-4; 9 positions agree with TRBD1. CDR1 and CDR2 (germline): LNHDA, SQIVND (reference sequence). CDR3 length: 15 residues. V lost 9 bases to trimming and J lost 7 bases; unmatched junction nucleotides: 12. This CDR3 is CASSDTWDRAEKLFF. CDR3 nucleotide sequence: TGTGCCAGCAGTGACACGTGGGACAGGGCTGAAAAACTGTTTTTT.

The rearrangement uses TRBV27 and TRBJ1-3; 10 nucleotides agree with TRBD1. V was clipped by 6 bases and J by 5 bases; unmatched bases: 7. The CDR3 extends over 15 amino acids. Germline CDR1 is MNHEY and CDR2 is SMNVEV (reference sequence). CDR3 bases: TGTGCCAGCAGCCTAACGACAGGGGGCAGAAACACCATATATTTT. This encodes CASSLTTGGRNTIYF.

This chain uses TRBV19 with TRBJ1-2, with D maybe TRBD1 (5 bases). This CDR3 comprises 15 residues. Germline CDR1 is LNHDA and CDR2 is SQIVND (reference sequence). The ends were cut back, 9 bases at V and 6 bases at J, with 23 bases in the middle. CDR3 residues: CASGGGFLAEDGYTF. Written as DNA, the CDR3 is TGTGCCAGCGGCGGGGGGTTTTTAGCTGAGGATGGCTACACCTTC.

CDR3 sequence (DNA): TGTGCCAGCAGCCAACATAGCGGGAGTGGAAACAATGAGCAGTTCTTC. It specifies CASSQHSGSGNNEQFF. The chain recombines TRBV3-1 (or the pseudogene TRBV3-2) with TRBJ2-1; 9 bases line up with TRBD2. With 2 bases clipped from V and 5 bases from J, the junction kept 7 bases outside the gene matches. Per germline, CDR1 LGHDT and CDR2 YNNKEL (reference sequence). The CDR3 runs to 16 residues.

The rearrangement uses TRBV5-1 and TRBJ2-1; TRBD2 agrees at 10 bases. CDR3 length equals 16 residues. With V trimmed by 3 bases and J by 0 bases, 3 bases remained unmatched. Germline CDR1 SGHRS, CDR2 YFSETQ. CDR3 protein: CASSYSSGSSYNEQFF. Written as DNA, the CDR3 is TGCGCCAGCAGCTACTCTAGCGGGAGCTCCTACAATGAGCAGTTCTTC.